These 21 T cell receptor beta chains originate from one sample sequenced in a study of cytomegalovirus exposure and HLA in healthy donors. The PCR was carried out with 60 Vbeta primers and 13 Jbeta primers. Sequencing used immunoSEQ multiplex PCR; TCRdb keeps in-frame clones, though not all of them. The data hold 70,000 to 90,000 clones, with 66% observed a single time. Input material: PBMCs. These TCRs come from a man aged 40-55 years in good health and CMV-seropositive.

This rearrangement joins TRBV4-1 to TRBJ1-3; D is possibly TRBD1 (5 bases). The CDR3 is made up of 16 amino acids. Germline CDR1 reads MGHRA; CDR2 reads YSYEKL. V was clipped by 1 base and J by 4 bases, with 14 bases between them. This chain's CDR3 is CASSQVRRQRGNTIYF. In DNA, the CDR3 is TGCGCCAGCAGCCAAGTACGGAGACAGAGGGGAAACACCATATATTTT.

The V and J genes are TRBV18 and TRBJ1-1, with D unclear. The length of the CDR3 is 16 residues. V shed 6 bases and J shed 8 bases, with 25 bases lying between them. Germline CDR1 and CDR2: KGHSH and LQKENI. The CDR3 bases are TGTGCCAGCTCCCTTAAGTCCTGGGAGGGATCTTCCGAAGCTTTCTTT. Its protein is CASSLKSWEGSSEAFF.

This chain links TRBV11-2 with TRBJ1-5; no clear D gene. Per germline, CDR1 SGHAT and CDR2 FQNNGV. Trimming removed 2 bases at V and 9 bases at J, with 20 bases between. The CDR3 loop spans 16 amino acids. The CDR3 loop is CASSLSSAAIGGPQHF. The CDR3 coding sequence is TGTGCCAGCAGCTTATCTTCGGCCGCGATTGGAGGGCCCCAGCATTTT.

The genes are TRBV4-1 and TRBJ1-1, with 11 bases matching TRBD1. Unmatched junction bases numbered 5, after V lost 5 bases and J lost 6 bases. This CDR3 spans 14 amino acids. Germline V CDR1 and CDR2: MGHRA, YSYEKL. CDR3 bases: TGCGCCAGCAGCTTAGGGACAGGGGGTGCTGAAGCTTTCTTT. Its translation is CASSLGTGGAEAFF.

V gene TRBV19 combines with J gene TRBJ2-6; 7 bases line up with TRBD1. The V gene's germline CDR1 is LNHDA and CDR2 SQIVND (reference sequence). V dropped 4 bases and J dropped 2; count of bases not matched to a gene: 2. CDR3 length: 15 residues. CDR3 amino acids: CASSTGTAGANVLTF. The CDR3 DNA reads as TGTGCCAGTAGTACCGGGACAGCTGGGGCCAACGTCCTGACTTTC.

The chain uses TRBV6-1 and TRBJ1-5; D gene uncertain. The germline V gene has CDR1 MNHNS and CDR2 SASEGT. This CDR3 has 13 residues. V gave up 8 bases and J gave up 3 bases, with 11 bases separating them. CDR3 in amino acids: CASELRINQPQHF. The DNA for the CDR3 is TGTGCCAGCGAACTGAGGATCAATCAGCCCCAGCATTTT.

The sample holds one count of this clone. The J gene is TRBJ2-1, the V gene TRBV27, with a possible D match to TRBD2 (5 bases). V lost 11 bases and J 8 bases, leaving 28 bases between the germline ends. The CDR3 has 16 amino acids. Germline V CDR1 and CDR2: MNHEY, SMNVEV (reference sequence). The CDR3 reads CAPGVLLIDGRYEQFF. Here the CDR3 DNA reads TGTGCCCCCGGGGTCCTTTTGATAGACGGCAGGTATGAGCAGTTCTTC.

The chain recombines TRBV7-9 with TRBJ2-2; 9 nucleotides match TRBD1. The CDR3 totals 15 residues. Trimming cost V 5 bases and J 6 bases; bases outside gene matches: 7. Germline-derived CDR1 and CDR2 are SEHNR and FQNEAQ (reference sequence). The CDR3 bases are TGTGCCAGCAGCCTCGGGGGACAGGGAGCCGGGGAGCTGTTTTTT. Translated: CASSLGGQGAGELFF.

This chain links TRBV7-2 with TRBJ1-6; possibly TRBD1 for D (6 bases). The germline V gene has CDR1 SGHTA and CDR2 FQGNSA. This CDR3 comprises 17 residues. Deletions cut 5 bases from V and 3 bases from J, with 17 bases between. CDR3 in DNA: TGTGCCAGCAGCGAGGTGTGGGGGCCTTTCTATAATTCACCCCTCCACTTT. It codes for CASSEVWGPFYNSPLHF.

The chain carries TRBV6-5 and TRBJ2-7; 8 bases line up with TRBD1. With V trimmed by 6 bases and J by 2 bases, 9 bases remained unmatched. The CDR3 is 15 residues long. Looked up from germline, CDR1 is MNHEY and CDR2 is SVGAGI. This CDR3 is CASRNPGRGPYEQYF. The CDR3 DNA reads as TGTGCCAGCAGGAACCCCGGCAGGGGGCCCTACGAGCAGTACTTC.

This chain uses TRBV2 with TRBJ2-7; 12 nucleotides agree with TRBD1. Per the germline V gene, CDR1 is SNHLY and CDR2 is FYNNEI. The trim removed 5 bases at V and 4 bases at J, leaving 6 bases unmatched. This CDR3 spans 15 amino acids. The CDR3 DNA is TGTGCCAGCAGTCCGGGGACAGGGGGCATTTACGAGCAGTACTTC. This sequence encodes CASSPGTGGIYEQYF.

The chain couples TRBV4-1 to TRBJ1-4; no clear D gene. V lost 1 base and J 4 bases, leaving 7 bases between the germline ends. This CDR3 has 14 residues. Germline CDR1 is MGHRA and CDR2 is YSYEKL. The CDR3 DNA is TGCGCCAGCAGCCAAGTCGGAGATAATGAAAAACTGTTTTTT. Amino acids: CASSQVGDNEKLFF.

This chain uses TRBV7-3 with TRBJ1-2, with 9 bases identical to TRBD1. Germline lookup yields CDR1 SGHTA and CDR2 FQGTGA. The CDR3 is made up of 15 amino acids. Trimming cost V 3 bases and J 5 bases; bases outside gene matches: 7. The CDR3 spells CASSLRPGQGYGYTF. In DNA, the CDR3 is TGTGCCAGCAGCTTGCGACCGGGACAGGGATATGGCTACACCTTC.

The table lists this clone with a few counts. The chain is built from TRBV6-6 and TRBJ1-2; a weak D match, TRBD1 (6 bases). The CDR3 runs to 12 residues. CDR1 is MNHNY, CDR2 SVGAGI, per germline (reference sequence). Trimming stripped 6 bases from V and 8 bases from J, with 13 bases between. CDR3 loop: CASRIHREGYTF. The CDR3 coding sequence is TGTGCCAGCAGAATACACAGGGAAGGCTACACCTTC.

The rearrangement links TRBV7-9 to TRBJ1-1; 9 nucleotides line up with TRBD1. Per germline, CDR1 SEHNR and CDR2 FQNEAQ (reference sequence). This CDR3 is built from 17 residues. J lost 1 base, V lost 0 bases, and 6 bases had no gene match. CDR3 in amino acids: CASSLAWTGVPNTEAFF. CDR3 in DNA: TGTGCCAGCAGCTTAGCTTGGACAGGGGTCCCGAACACTGAAGCTTTCTTT.

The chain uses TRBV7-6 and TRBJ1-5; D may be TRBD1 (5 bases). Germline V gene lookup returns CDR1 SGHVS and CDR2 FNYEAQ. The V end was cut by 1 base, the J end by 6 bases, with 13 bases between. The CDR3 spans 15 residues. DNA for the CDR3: TGTGCCAGCAGCTTAGGAGCAGGGAAGTCTCAGCCCCAGCATTTT. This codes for CASSLGAGKSQPQHF.

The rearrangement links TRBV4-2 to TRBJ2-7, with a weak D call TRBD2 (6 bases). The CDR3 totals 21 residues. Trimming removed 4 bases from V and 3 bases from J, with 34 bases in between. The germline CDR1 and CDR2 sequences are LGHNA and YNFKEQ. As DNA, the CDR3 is TGTGCCAGCAGCCCCTGGCCCTGGCGGGGCGAAACCAATCAACTTCTCTACGAGCAGTACTTC. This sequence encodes CASSPWPWRGETNQLLYEQYF.

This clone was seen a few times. CDR3 sequence (DNA): TGCGCCAGCAGTGAAGCGGGGGGGCCCTACGAGCAGTACTTC. Its translation is CASSEAGGPYEQYF. The chain employs TRBV4-3 and TRBJ2-7; TRBD2 agrees at 10 bases. Per the germline V gene, CDR1 is LGHNA and CDR2 is YSLEER. Trimming cost V 6 bases and J 2 bases; bases outside gene matches: 4. The CDR3 covers 14 residues.

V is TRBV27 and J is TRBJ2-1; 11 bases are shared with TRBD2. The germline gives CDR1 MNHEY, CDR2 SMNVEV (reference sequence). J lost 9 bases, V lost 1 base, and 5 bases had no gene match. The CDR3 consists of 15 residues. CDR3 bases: TGTGCCAGCAGTTTATTAACTAGCGGGGGAGCTGAGCAGTTCTTC. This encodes CASSLLTSGGAEQFF.

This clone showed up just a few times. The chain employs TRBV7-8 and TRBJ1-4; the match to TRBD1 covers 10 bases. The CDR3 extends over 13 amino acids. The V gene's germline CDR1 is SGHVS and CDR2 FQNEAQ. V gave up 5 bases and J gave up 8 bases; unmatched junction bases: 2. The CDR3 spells CASSRDRGEKLFF. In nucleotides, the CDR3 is TGTGCCAGCAGCCGGGACAGGGGCGAAAAACTGTTTTTT. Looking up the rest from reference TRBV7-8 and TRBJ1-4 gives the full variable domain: GAGVSQSPRYKVAKRGQDVALRCDPISGHVSLFWYQQALGQGPEFLTYFQNEAQLDKSGLPSDRFFAERPEGSVSTLKIQRTQQEDSAVYLCASSRDRGEKLFFGSGTQLSVL.

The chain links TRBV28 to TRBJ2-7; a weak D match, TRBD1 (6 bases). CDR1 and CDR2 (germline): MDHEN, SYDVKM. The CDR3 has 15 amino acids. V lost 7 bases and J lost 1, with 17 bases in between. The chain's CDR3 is CASTQQGWGSYEQYF. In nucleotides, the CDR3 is TGTGCCAGCACCCAACAGGGTTGGGGTTCCTACGAGCAGTACTTC.